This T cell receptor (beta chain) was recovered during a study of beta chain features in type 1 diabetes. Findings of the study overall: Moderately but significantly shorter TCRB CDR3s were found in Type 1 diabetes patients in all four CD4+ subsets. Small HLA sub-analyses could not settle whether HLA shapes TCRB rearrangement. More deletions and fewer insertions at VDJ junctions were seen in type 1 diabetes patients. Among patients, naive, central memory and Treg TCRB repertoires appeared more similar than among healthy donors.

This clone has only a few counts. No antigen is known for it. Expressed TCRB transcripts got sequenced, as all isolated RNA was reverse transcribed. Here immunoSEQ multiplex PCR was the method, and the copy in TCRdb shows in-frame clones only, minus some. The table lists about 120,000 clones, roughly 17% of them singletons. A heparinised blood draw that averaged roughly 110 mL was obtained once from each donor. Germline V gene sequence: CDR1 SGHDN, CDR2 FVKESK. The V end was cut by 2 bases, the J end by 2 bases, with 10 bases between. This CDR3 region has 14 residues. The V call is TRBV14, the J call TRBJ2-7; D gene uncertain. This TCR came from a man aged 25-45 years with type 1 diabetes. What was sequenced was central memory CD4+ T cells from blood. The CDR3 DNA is TGTGCCAGCAGCCAATCGACAATGGCCTACGAGCAGTACTTC. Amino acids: CASSQSTMAYEQYF.